These T cell receptor beta chains were read from a single sample in a study of cytomegalovirus exposure and HLA in healthy donors. TCRdb's table, derived via immunoSEQ multiplex PCR, lists solely in-frame clones and lacks some. The sample consists of about 130,000 clones, roughly 80% of them appearing once. Sequencing used PBMCs. Receptors originate from a man aged 45 to 65 in good health and CMV-seronegative. Both conserved end residues are part of each CDR3. D genes are given only for firm matches. Part of the rows lack a size; the others show once, few, many or a class for expanded clones.

clone size: .
J gene: TRBJ2-1
D gene: .
V gene: TRBV7-9
CDR3 protein: CASIQRKGLMNNEQFF
CDR3 DNA: TGTGCCAGCATCCAACGAAAGGGACTCATGAACAATGAGCAGTTCTTC

clone size: once
J gene: TRBJ1-2
D gene: TRBD1
V gene: TRBV5-1
CDR3 protein: CASSQGSGGLYGYTF
CDR3 DNA: TGCGCCAGCAGCCAGGGATCAGGGGGCCTCTATGGCTACACCTTC

clone size: few
J gene: TRBJ2-2
D gene: TRBD1
V gene: TRBV18
CDR3 protein: CASSTTGVAGELFF
CDR3 DNA: TGTGCCAGCTCAACGACAGGGGTGGCCGGGGAGCTGTTTTTT

clone size: .
J gene: TRBJ2-4
D gene: TRBD1
V gene: TRBV5-4
CDR3 protein: CASSSTGGAKNIQYF
CDR3 DNA: TGTGCCAGCAGCTCGACAGGGGGAGCCAAAAACATTCAGTACTTC

clone size: .
J gene: TRBJ1-5
D gene: TRBD1
V gene: TRBV28
CDR3 protein: CASNFDRGNQPQHF
CDR3 DNA: TGTGCCAGCAATTTTGACAGGGGAAATCAGCCCCAGCATTTT

clone size: .
J gene: TRBJ2-2
D gene: TRBD2
V gene: TRBV5-1
CDR3 protein: CASSLNPGGTGELFF
CDR3 DNA: TGCGCCAGCAGCTTGAATCCGGGGGGAACCGGGGAGCTGTTTTTT

clone size: once
J gene: TRBJ1-5
D gene: TRBD1
V gene: TRBV19
CDR3 protein: CASMGQGDQPQHF
CDR3 DNA: TGTGCCAGTATGGGGCAGGGGGATCAGCCCCAGCATTTT

clone size: .
J gene: TRBJ2-7
D gene: .
V gene: TRBV6-5
CDR3 protein: CASSLPGAGVVEQYF
CDR3 DNA: TGTGCCAGCAGCCTCCCGGGGGCGGGAGTAGTCGAGCAGTACTTC

clone size: .
J gene: TRBJ2-2
D gene: .
V gene: TRBV30
CDR3 protein: CAWGGQLYTGELFF
CDR3 DNA: TGTGCCTGGGGTGGACAGCTTTACACCGGGGAGCTGTTTTTT

clone size: .
J gene: TRBJ1-4
D gene: .
V gene: TRBV10-2
CDR3 protein: CASSDGRLNEKLFF
CDR3 DNA: TGCGCCAGCAGTGACGGGAGGCTTAATGAAAAACTGTTTTTT

clone size: .
J gene: TRBJ1-2
D gene: TRBD1
V gene: TRBV7-2
CDR3 protein: CASSTGQYYGYTF
CDR3 DNA: TGTGCCAGCAGCACGGGACAGTATTATGGCTACACCTTC

clone size: .
J gene: TRBJ1-1
D gene: .
V gene: TRBV29-1
CDR3 protein: CSGGGAGEAFF
CDR3 DNA: TGCAGCGGTGGGGGGGCAGGTGAAGCTTTCTTT

clone size: .
J gene: TRBJ2-3
D gene: TRBD2
V gene: TRBV2
CDR3 protein: CASNPGLAGTADTQYF
CDR3 DNA: TGTGCCAGCAATCCCGGACTAGCGGGGACAGCTGATACGCAGTATTTT

clone size: .
J gene: TRBJ2-1
D gene: TRBD1
V gene: TRBV6-5
CDR3 protein: CASSRTGYEQFF
CDR3 DNA: TGTGCCAGCAGCCGGACAGGGTATGAGCAGTTCTTC

clone size: .
J gene: TRBJ1-4
D gene: .
V gene: TRBV28
CDR3 protein: CATLGQGFEKLFF
CDR3 DNA: TGTGCCACATTGGGTCAGGGTTTTGAAAAACTGTTTTTT

clone size: .
J gene: TRBJ2-7
D gene: TRBD1
V gene: TRBV10-3
CDR3 protein: CAISEGAGTGAYEQYF
CDR3 DNA: TGTGCCATCAGTGAAGGGGCCGGGACAGGGGCCTACGAGCAGTACTTC

clone size: .
J gene: TRBJ2-2
D gene: TRBD2
V gene: TRBV9
CDR3 protein: CASSLLGGGSSGELFF
CDR3 DNA: TGTGCCAGCAGCCTACTAGGCGGGGGTTCTTCCGGGGAGCTGTTTTTT

clone size: few
J gene: TRBJ2-7
D gene: .
V gene: TRBV18
CDR3 protein: CASSPSLGASEQYF
CDR3 DNA: TGTGCCAGCTCACCCAGCTTAGGGGCCAGCGAGCAGTACTTC

clone size: few
J gene: TRBJ2-7
D gene: TRBD2
V gene: TRBV13
CDR3 protein: CASSSGLAANFYEQYF
CDR3 DNA: TGTGCCAGCAGCTCAGGACTAGCGGCAAACTTCTACGAGCAGTACTTC

clone size: .
J gene: TRBJ1-2
D gene: .
V gene: TRBV28
CDR3 protein: CASSSGQNYGYTF
CDR3 DNA: TGTGCCAGCAGTTCAGGACAGAACTATGGCTACACCTTC

clone size: few
J gene: TRBJ1-2
D gene: .
V gene: TRBV5-6
CDR3 protein: CASSPGTYGYTF
CDR3 DNA: TGTGCCAGCAGCCCCGGGACTTATGGCTACACCTTC

clone size: .
J gene: TRBJ1-1
D gene: TRBD1
V gene: TRBV18
CDR3 protein: CASLPGTGDTEAFF
CDR3 DNA: TGTGCCAGCTTGCCTGGGACAGGGGACACTGAAGCTTTCTTT

clone size: .
J gene: TRBJ2-1
D gene: .
V gene: TRBV5-1
CDR3 protein: CASSMNGVDSSYNEQFF
CDR3 DNA: TGCGCCAGCAGCATGAACGGGGTCGATAGCTCCTACAATGAGCAGTTCTTC

clone size: .
J gene: TRBJ2-7
D gene: .
V gene: TRBV4-1
CDR3 protein: CASSQEGAGPYEQYF
CDR3 DNA: TGCGCCAGCAGCCAAGAAGGGGCGGGACCATACGAGCAGTACTTC

clone size: .
J gene: TRBJ1-1
D gene: .
V gene: TRBV11-2
CDR3 protein: CASSLDRNTEAFF
CDR3 DNA: TGTGCCAGCAGCTTAGACCGGAACACTGAAGCTTTCTTT

clone size: .
J gene: TRBJ1-1
D gene: .
V gene: TRBV2
CDR3 protein: CASSEEISTEAFF
CDR3 DNA: TGTGCCAGCAGTGAAGAGATTAGTACTGAAGCTTTCTTT

clone size: .
J gene: TRBJ2-1
D gene: .
V gene: TRBV27
CDR3 protein: CASSLFGDTNEQFF
CDR3 DNA: TGTGCCAGCAGTTTATTCGGGGACACCAATGAGCAGTTCTTC

clone size: .
J gene: TRBJ2-3
D gene: TRBD2
V gene: TRBV6-6
CDR3 protein: CASSSGATDTQYF
CDR3 DNA: TGTGCCAGCAGTAGCGGGGCCACAGATACGCAGTATTTT

clone size: .
J gene: TRBJ2-7
D gene: .
V gene: TRBV10-3
CDR3 protein: CAISEFQGGSYEQYF
CDR3 DNA: TGTGCCATCAGTGAGTTTCAGGGCGGCTCCTACGAGCAGTACTTC